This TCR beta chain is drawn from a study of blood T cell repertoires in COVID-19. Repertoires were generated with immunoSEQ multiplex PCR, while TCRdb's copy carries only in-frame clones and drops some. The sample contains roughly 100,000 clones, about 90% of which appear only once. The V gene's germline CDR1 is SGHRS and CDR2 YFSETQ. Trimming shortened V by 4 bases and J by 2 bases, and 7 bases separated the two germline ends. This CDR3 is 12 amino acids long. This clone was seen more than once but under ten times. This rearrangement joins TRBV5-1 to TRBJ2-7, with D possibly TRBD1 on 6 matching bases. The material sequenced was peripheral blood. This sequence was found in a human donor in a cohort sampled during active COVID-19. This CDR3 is CASSRTAYEQYF. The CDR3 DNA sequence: TGCGCCAGCAGCAGGACAGCCTACGAGCAGTACTTC.